This TCR beta chain derives from a study of T cell responses to AZD1222 COVID-19 vaccine. Germline-derived CDR1 and CDR2 are MGHRA and YSYEKL. Trimming at V came to 4 bases and at J to 5 bases, leaving 6 bases not matched to a gene. The CDR3 is 14 residues long. TCRdb keeps only in-frame clones here, not all; method: immunoSEQ multiplex PCR. The sample lists over 70,000 clones, roughly 87% occurring once. The source of this sequence is an adult who received the AZD1222 COVID-19 vaccine. Sequenced here: peripheral blood, sampled 28 days after the second AZD1222 dose. J is TRBJ1-1 and V is TRBV4-1, with 8 bases fitting TRBD1. DNA of the CDR3: TGCGCCAGCAGCCGTCACAGGGGGGCGACTGAAGCTTTCTTT. Translated, it gives CASSRHRGATEAFF.